This T cell receptor (beta chain) emerged from a study of OX40 agonist ivuxolimab in advanced cancers. This table comes from immunoSEQ multiplex PCR, and its TCRdb copy is limited to in-frame clones, with some not included. The repertoire holds about 50,000 clones, with around 90% as singletons. This CDR3 contains 15 residues. CDR1 MNHEY and CDR2 SVGAGI come from the germline V gene. Trimming left V 2 bases short and J 5 bases short, with 15 bases between. The chain uses TRBV6-5 and TRBJ1-2; the D is unclear. The sample here was CD4+ or CD8+ T cells sorted from blood, taken in a trial of the OX40 agonist ivuxolimab. This clonotype was sampled from an adult with an advanced solid tumor such as melanoma, head and neck, liver or kidney cancer. CDR3 residues: CASSYNLGQEYGYTF. The CDR3 nucleotides are TGTGCCAGCAGTTACAATTTGGGCCAGGAGTATGGCTACACCTTC.